Listed below are T cell receptor beta chains from one sample, sequenced in a study of Ad26.COV2.S vaccination and SARS-CoV-2 variants. Only in-frame clones appear in the TCRdb table, and some are missing; sequencing was by immunoSEQ multiplex PCR. The repertoire holds some 640,000 clones, with around 92% as singletons. Sample: peripheral blood, taken in a trial of Ad26.COV2.S vaccine versus placebo. The receptors shown here come from a person between 18 and 65 years old who received the Ad26.COV2.S COVID-19 vaccine or a placebo. Each CDR3 is given with its conserved first and last residue. Each record gives: J gene, clone size, D gene, V gene, CDR3 DNA, CDR3 protein. The D gene is left open where the match is weak. Where a row states a size, it is once, few, many or the class of an expanded clone; other rows omit it.

TRBJ2-7 - TRBD1 TRBV29-1 TGCAGCGTTTGGGACAGGGGTACTCGGGAGCAGTACTTC CSVWDRGTREQYF
TRBJ1-1 few - TRBV30 TGTGCCTGGGGACCATCACGGGACACTGAAGCTTTCTTT CAWGPSRDTEAFF
TRBJ1-2 - - TRBV12-3/TRBV12-4 TGTGCCAGCAGTGCCGGGCCCCCCGGCTACACCTTC CASSAGPPGYTF
TRBJ2-3 - TRBD2 TRBV6-6 TGTGCCAGCAGTCCCGGTGATCGGCGGGGGGGTGGAGATACGCAGTATTTT CASSPGDRRGGGDTQYF
TRBJ2-7 few - TRBV10-3 TGTGCCTCCAGACGGGGAACTTCCTACGAGCAGTACTTC CASRRGTSYEQYF
TRBJ1-3 - - TRBV5-1 TGCGCCAGCAGCCCCTCGGGGGCACCCGGAAACACCATATATTTT CASSPSGAPGNTIYF
TRBJ2-1 - TRBD2 TRBV24-1 TGTGCCACCAGTGACAGCGGGACTCACAATGAGCAGTTCTTC CATSDSGTHNEQFF
TRBJ1-2 - - TRBV12-3/TRBV12-4 TGTGCCTGTAGCGGGACCGGCTATGGCTACACCTTC CACSGTGYGYTF
TRBJ2-3 - TRBD2 TRBV15 TGTGCCACCAGCACCTTAGCGGGAGCTAGCACAGATACGCAGTATTTT CATSTLAGASTDTQYF
TRBJ1-4 - TRBD1 TRBV18 TGTGCCAGCTCACCATCAGGGGGAAGATGGGAAAAACTGTTTTTT CASSPSGGRWEKLFF
TRBJ2-1 - TRBD1 TRBV10-3 TGTGCCACCCTGACCACAACGGGACAGTTTTACAATGAGCAGTTCTTC CATLTTTGQFYNEQFF
TRBJ2-1 - TRBD2 TRBV11-2 TGTGCCAGCAGCTACCCTTTTGGGAGCGGGAGTTACAATGAGCAGTTCTTC CASSYPFGSGSYNEQFF
TRBJ2-5 - TRBD1 TRBV30 TGTGCCTGGAGTCCAGGGGGGACCCAGTACTTC CAWSPGGTQYF
TRBJ2-6 - TRBD1 TRBV7-2 TGTGCCAGCAGTCGTTCGGGACAGAACTCTGGGGCCAACGTCCTGACTTTC CASSRSGQNSGANVLTF
TRBJ2-7 - TRBD2 TRBV10-3 TGTGCCATCAGCTCGAGCGGGAGGACCCTACCCTACGAGCAGTACTTC CAISSSGRTLPYEQYF
TRBJ2-1 - - TRBV6-4 TGTGCCAGCAGTCCTAATGCGCCCCCCGCGGAGCAGTTCTTC CASSPNAPPAEQFF
TRBJ2-5 - - TRBV10-3 TGTGCCATCAGGGGGACGGCGGGAGAGACCCAGTACTTC CAIRGTAGETQYF
TRBJ2-7 - - TRBV23-1 TGCGCCAGCAGTCGACGCCCAGGATACGAGCAGTACTTC CASSRRPGYEQYF
TRBJ2-7 - - TRBV19 TGTGCCAGTAGTATAGGCCGGGACCGACCCTACGAGCAGTACTTC CASSIGRDRPYEQYF
TRBJ1-6 - TRBD1 TRBV19 TGTGCCAGTAGTCCCCGGTCAGGGGGGAATTCACCCCTCCACTTT CASSPRSGGNSPLHF
TRBJ1-2 once - TRBV11-2 TGTGCCAGCAGCTTAGGGGGTCAGGGCTACACCTTC CASSLGGQGYTF
TRBJ2-3 - - TRBV11-3 TGTGCCAGCAGCTTAGATCAGGATACGCAGTATTTT CASSLDQDTQYF
TRBJ1-5 - TRBD1 TRBV19 TGTGCCAGTACTGGGCCAGGGGGCTATCAGCCCCAGCATTTT CASTGPGGYQPQHF
TRBJ2-7 - - TRBV10-3 TGTGCCATCAGGAGTAGTTTGTCTTCCGAGCAGTACTTC CAIRSSLSSEQYF
TRBJ2-1 - TRBD1 TRBV24-1 TGTGCCACCAGTGACCTGGCCGGGACAGGAAAACCCAATGAGCAGTTCTTC CATSDLAGTGKPNEQFF
TRBJ2-3 once - TRBV6-5 TGTGCCAGCAGTCTTTGGACAGAAACTACTAAATATTTT CASSLWTETTKYF
TRBJ2-6 - TRBD1 TRBV4-3 TGCGCCAGCAGCCATCCCGGACAGGCCGCGAGAGGAGGGGCCAACGTCCTGACTTTC CASSHPGQAARGGANVLTF
TRBJ1-1 - TRBD1 TRBV6-5 TGTGCCAGCAGCCCAATTGGGACAGGGATACCTTTCTTT CASSPIGTGIPFF
TRBJ2-5 - - TRBV9 TGTGCCAGCAGCGTAGGAAGGGTCCAAGAGACCCAGTACTTC CASSVGRVQETQYF
TRBJ2-7 - TRBD1 TRBV7-2 TGTGCCAGCAGCTTATCGACAGGGATTACCTACGAGCAGTACTTC CASSLSTGITYEQYF
TRBJ2-7 - - TRBV29-1 TGCAGCGTAACCCCTAACAACCGGGAGCAGTACTTC CSVTPNNREQYF
TRBJ1-4 - TRBD1 TRBV5-8 TGTGCCAGCAGTTACTTCACGACAGGGTCTAGCGGAAAACTGTTTTTT CASSYFTTGSSGKLFF
TRBJ2-7 - TRBD1 TRBV3-1/TRBV3-2 TGTGCCAGCAGACAGGGGGCCGGCTACGAGCAGTACTTC CASRQGAGYEQYF
TRBJ2-6 once - TRBV5-4 TGTGCCAGCAGCTTGGGATCTGGGGCCAACGTCCTGACTTTC CASSLGSGANVLTF
TRBJ2-6 - - TRBV19 TGTGCCAGTAGTTTACAAAGCTCTGGGGCCAACGTCCTGACTTTC CASSLQSSGANVLTF
TRBJ2-1 few - TRBV5-1 TGCGCCAGCAGCTCGGACAGTAGCTCCTACAATGAGCAGTTCTTC CASSSDSSSYNEQFF
TRBJ2-5 - TRBD2 TRBV6-5 TGTGCCAGCAACCAACTAGCGCGGGAGACCCAGTACTTC CASNQLARETQYF
TRBJ2-1 - TRBD2 TRBV11-2 TGTGCCACTAGCGGGGGTTACAATGAGCAGTTCTTC CATSGGYNEQFF
TRBJ1-1 - - TRBV3-1/TRBV3-2 TGTGCCAGCAGCCAAGTTAGGGGGACTGAAGCTTTCTTT CASSQVRGTEAFF
TRBJ2-3 - - TRBV12-5 TGTGCTAGTGGTTTGCCCCCTTTGAATACGCAGTATTTT CASGLPPLNTQYF
TRBJ2-5 - - TRBV2 TGTGCCAGCTTCCCAGGTACCCAAGAGACCCAGTACTTC CASFPGTQETQYF
TRBJ2-7 - - TRBV18 TGTGCCAGCTCACCAGGCGCATCGTACGAGCAGTACTTC CASSPGASYEQYF
TRBJ1-4 - - TRBV7-9 TGTGCCAGCAGCTTATTCCTTCCGGGGGAACTGTTTTTT CASSLFLPGELFF
TRBJ2-6 - - TRBV7-3 TGTGCCAGCAGCAGCGGGACAACCTCTGGGGCCAACGTCCTGACTTTC CASSSGTTSGANVLTF
TRBJ2-3 - - TRBV6-6 TGTGCCAGCAGTTACGGGACGGTTAGCACAGATACGCAGTATTTT CASSYGTVSTDTQYF
TRBJ1-2 - - TRBV6-2/TRBV6-3 TGTGCCAGCAGTTACGGAAAGACGGGGGCTACCTATGGCTACACCTTC CASSYGKTGATYGYTF
TRBJ1-4 - - TRBV2 TGTGCCAGCAAACGGGATCTTAATGAAAAACTGTTTTTT CASKRDLNEKLFF
TRBJ2-2 - TRBD1 TRBV29-1 TGCAGCGCCCAACCCGGGGACAGGGGGTACCCCGGGGAGCTGTTTTTT CSAQPGDRGYPGELFF
TRBJ2-2 - - TRBV7-3 TGTGCCAGCAGCTTAATGTCCCTAAGGGGCGGGGAGCTGTTTTTT CASSLMSLRGGELFF
TRBJ1-5 few - TRBV27 TGTGCCAGCCGGCGTTATAGCAATCAGCCCCAGCATTTT CASRRYSNQPQHF
TRBJ1-6 - - TRBV5-8 TGTGCCAGCAGCTTTGCCCCCTTGGGCTCACCCCTCCACTTT CASSFAPLGSPLHF
TRBJ1-1 - - TRBV5-3 TGTGCCAGAAGTTTCGGGACACAAGAAGCTTTCTTT CARSFGTQEAFF
TRBJ2-5 - TRBD1 TRBV18 TGTGCCAGCTCACCTCGGACAGGGCCCAACCAAGAGACCCAGTACTTC CASSPRTGPNQETQYF
TRBJ1-5 - TRBD1 TRBV11-2 TGTGCCAGCAGCCCAGGGACAGGGGGCGCCGCATGGCAGCCCCAGCATTTT CASSPGTGGAAWQPQHF